These 17 T cell receptor beta chains were sequenced from one sample in a study of spatial heterogeneity in lung cancer. Whole-study results and caveats: Higher tumor mutation counts went along with higher counts of expanded intratumoral alpha and beta TCRs.

No antigens are known for them. Time point defined: sample taken at primary tumor resection. Using its own MiXCR run on the 5' RACE reads, TCRdb lists one record per CDR3 protein. The sample has about 12,000 distinct CDR3 sequences; about 14% are singletons. Sample: lung tumor tissue, taken at surgery. These receptors originate from a male donor with early-stage non-small cell lung cancer.

The chain has TRBV5-6 and TRBJ2-7, with D perhaps matching TRBD2 (6 bases). The CDR3 extends over 14 amino acids. V dropped 4 bases and J dropped 0 bases, with 11 bases sitting between them. Germline loops: CDR1 SGHDT, CDR2 YYEEEE. CDR3 sequence reads: CASSGGLYSYEQYF. The CDR3 coding sequence is TGTGCCAGCAGCGGGGGACTGTACTCCTACGAGCAGTACTTC. Based on the CDR3 plus reference TRBV5-6 and TRBJ2-7, the full variable domain is DAGVTQSPTHLIKTRGQQVTLRCSPKSGHDTVSWYQQALGQGPQFIFQYYEEEERQRGNFPDRFSGHQFPNYSSELNVNALLLGDSALYLCASSGGLYSYEQYFGPGTRLTVT.

There are many counts of this clonotype. The chain uses TRBV24-1 and TRBJ2-1; 9 positions match TRBD2. This CDR3 comprises 15 residues. CDR1 and CDR2 (germline): KGHDR, SFDVKD. V lost 1 base to trimming and J lost 8 bases; unmatched junction nucleotides: 5. The CDR3 spells CATSDFSGGRDEQFF. CDR3 nucleotide sequence: TGTGCCACCAGTGATTTCAGCGGGGGGAGGGATGAGCAGTTCTTC.

V is TRBV11-2 and J is TRBJ1-1; D is ambiguous. Trimming cost V 4 bases and J 0 bases, with 9 bases left between them. The germline CDR1 and CDR2 sequences are SGHAT and FQNNGV. This CDR3 is built from 14 residues. This chain's CDR3 is CASSSPFMNTEAFF. The CDR3 DNA reads TGTGCCAGCAGCTCCCCGTTCATGAACACTGAAGCTTTCTTT.

This clonotype has more than one count but fewer than ten. CDR3 protein: CASSELGTSYEQYF. DNA for the CDR3: TGTGCCAGCAGTGAATTGGGCACGAGCTACGAGCAGTACTTC. The V and J genes are TRBV25-1 and TRBJ2-7; D remains ambiguous. CDR1 is MGHDK and CDR2 is SYGVNS in the germline V gene. This CDR3 comprises 14 residues. Between the trimmed V and J ends, which lost 1 base and 3 bases, there was a span of 10 bases.

By sample fraction, this clonotype is medium-sized. The rearrangement joins TRBV12-3 or TRBV12-4 to TRBJ2-3; D ambiguous. The CDR3 covers 11 residues. V was clipped by 6 bases and J by 3 bases, with 4 bases between them. The CDR3 DNA is TGTGCCAGCAGGGCTACAGATACGCAGTATTTT. The encoded protein is CASRATDTQYF.

Relative to its sample, this clonotype is medium-sized. The chain employs TRBV7-3 and TRBJ2-1; D may be TRBD2 (5 bases). Per the germline V gene, CDR1 is SGHTA and CDR2 is FQGTGA. V was cut by 5 bases and J by 8 bases, with 16 bases left in between. The CDR3 sequence is 14 residues long. CDR3 coding DNA: TGTGCCAGCAGCCTAGGAGGCCGCAATTATGAGCAGTTCTTC. This codes for CASSLGGRNYEQFF.

This clonotype occurred many times. V usage is TRBV29-1 and J usage is TRBJ2-7; D is unclear. Trimming took 3 bases from V and 2 from J, leaving 5 bases between them. The V gene's germline CDR1 is SQVTM and CDR2 ANQGSEA. This CDR3 contains 11 residues. In DNA, the CDR3 is TGCAGCGTTGAGGCCGCCTACGAGCAGTACTTC. It specifies CSVEAAYEQYF.

In its sample, this clonotype was seen many times. The rearrangement uses TRBV11-2 and TRBJ2-3; TRBD2 agrees at 15 bases. The CDR3 contains 16 residues. V shed 5 bases, J shed 4 bases, and the junction held 4 bases outside the gene matches. Germline loops: CDR1 SGHAT, CDR2 FQNNGV. The CDR3 coding sequence is TGTGCCAGCAGCCGGACTAGCGGGGGGGCCCCAGATACGCAGTATTTT. Translated, it gives CASSRTSGGAPDTQYF.

The sample holds many counts of this clonotype. J is TRBJ1-2 and V is TRBV7-2, with 9 nucleotides matching TRBD1. Trimming at V came to 5 bases and at J to 8 bases, leaving 12 bases not matched to a gene. CDR3 length equals 15 residues. Germline CDR1 reads SGHTA; CDR2 reads FQGNSA. The CDR3 nucleotides are TGTGCCAGCAGCACTAAGACAGGGGGTTTAGAAGGCTACACCTTC. It encodes CASSTKTGGLEGYTF.

This chain joins TRBV29-1 and TRBJ1-2; D uncertain. Trimming pared 6 bases from V and 7 bases from J, leaving 15 bases between. Germline V gene lookup returns CDR1 SQVTM and CDR2 ANQGSEA. There are 12 residues in the CDR3. Here the CDR3 DNA reads TGCAGCGTCCCCATACCTCCGGCTGGCTACACCTTC. As protein: CSVPIPPAGYTF.

This clonotype counts as large (0.1 to 1%). The rearrangement joins TRBV5-6 to TRBJ1-5; TRBD1 might be the D (6 bases). This CDR3 spans 17 amino acids. V was clipped by 1 base and J by 6 bases, with 20 bases between them. Germline values: CDR1 SGHDT, CDR2 YYEEEE. CDR3 sequence reads: CASSLRWSGGQGQPQHF. CDR3 DNA: TGTGCCAGCAGCTTGAGGTGGAGCGGGGGCCAGGGTCAGCCCCAGCATTTT.

By sample fraction, this clonotype is medium-sized. The genes are TRBV12-3 or TRBV12-4 and TRBJ2-1, with 12 bases identical to TRBD1. After removal of 0 bases from V and 7 bases from J, the junction contained 10 bases not matched to a gene. The CDR3 has 18 residues. The CDR3 region is CASSLAGYWGQGANEQFF. CDR3 in DNA: TGTGCCAGCAGTTTAGCGGGGTATTGGGGACAGGGGGCTAATGAGCAGTTCTTC.

This chain connects TRBV29-1 to TRBJ1-3; tentatively, D is TRBD1 (5 bases). Trimming cost V 6 bases and J 4 bases, with 7 bases left between them. This CDR3 region has 11 residues. Germline V gene lookup returns CDR1 SQVTM and CDR2 ANQGSEA. The CDR3 DNA reads as TGCAGCGTCCGACAGGGAAACACCATATATTTT. Translation: CSVRQGNTIYF. Filled out from reference TRBV29-1 and TRBJ1-3, the complete variable domain reads SAVISQKPSRDICQRGTSLTIQCQVDSQVTMMFWYRQQPGQSLTLIATANQGSEATYESGFVIDKFPISRPNLTFSTLTVSNMSPEDSSIYLCSVRQGNTIYFGEGSWLTVV.

By proportion, this clonotype is medium-sized (0.01 to 0.1%). This chain joins TRBV7-2 and TRBJ2-1; 11 bases map to TRBD2. The germline CDR1 and CDR2 sequences are SGHTA and FQGNSA. This CDR3 comprises 16 residues. Losses at the gene ends were 6 bases for V and 0 bases for J; bases not matched to a gene: 4. The CDR3 loop reads CASRRLAGSSYNEQFF. In nucleotides, the CDR3 is TGTGCCAGCAGAAGACTAGCGGGGAGCTCCTACAATGAGCAGTTCTTC.

This clonotype has ten or more counts. The V call is TRBV5-1, the J call TRBJ2-1, with D perhaps given as TRBD1 or TRBD2 (5 bases each). The CDR3 has 15 amino acids. V was trimmed by 4 bases and J by 8 bases, leaving 19 bases between them. The germline V gene has CDR1 SGHRS and CDR2 YFSETQ. The CDR3 bases are TGCGCCAGCAGCCCGAGGGCCGGGGCGAGGTATGAGCAGTTCTTC. It encodes CASSPRAGARYEQFF.

This clonotype appeared many times. The chain uses TRBV20-1 and TRBJ1-2; 7 bases line up with TRBD1. The CDR3 spans 15 residues. The ends lost 5 bases at V and 5 bases at J; junction bases unmatched: 14. Germline loops: CDR1 DFQATT, CDR2 SNEGSKA (reference sequence). CDR3 DNA sequence: TGCAGTGCTCGCCCTGGGGCAGGGGGTCAGTATGGCTACACCTTC. It is translated as CSARPGAGGQYGYTF.

The J gene is TRBJ2-7, the V gene TRBV7-2, with no clear D. CDR1 SGHTA and CDR2 FQGNSA come from the germline V gene. Trimming took off 6 bases at V and 4 bases at J, with 16 bases between the two ends. The CDR3 length is 14 residues. The CDR3 loop reads CASSYWVPAYEQYF. CDR3 sequence (DNA): TGTGCCAGCAGTTATTGGGTCCCGGCATACGAGCAGTACTTC.